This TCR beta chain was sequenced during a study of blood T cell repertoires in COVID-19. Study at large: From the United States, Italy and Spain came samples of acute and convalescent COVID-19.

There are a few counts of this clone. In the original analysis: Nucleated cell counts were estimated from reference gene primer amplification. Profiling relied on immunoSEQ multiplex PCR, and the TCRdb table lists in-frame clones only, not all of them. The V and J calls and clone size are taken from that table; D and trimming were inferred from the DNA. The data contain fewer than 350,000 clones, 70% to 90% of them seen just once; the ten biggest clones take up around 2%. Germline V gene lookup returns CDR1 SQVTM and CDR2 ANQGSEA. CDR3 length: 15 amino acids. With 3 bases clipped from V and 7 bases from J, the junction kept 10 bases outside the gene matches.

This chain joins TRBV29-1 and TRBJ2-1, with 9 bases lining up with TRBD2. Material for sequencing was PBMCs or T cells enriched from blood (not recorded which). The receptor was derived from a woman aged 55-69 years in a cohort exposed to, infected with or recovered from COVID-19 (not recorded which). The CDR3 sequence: CSVENPSGNLNEQFF. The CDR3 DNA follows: TGCAGCGTTGAGAATCCTAGCGGGAATCTTAATGAGCAGTTCTTC.